This T cell receptor beta chain was identified in a study of blood T cells in healthy people across ages. Whole-study results and caveats: Versus aged donors, long-lived donors had higher diversity and more naive CD4+ cells.

Using a J-beta primer mix together with a sample-barcoded 5' primer, a second PCR was run for roughly 6 to 12 cycles. TCRdb independently ran MiXCR on the 5' RACE reads; one entry per CDR3 protein. Of more than 800,000 distinct CDR3 sequences in the sample, 40% to 55% were seen once. In germline, CDR1 is MNHEY, CDR2 SVGEGT. The CDR3 has 16 amino acids. With 6 bases clipped from V and 1 base from J, the junction kept 10 bases outside the gene matches. On this clonotype: The antigen is unknown.

Source material: blood. This clonotype was sampled from an older woman in good health. This sequence joins TRBV6-2 or TRBV6-3 and TRBJ2-3; 7 positions match TRBD2. CDR3 bases: TGTGCCAGCAGCGGTGAACTAGCGCCTCGCACAGATACGCAGTATTTT. Protein sequence: CASSGELAPRTDTQYF.